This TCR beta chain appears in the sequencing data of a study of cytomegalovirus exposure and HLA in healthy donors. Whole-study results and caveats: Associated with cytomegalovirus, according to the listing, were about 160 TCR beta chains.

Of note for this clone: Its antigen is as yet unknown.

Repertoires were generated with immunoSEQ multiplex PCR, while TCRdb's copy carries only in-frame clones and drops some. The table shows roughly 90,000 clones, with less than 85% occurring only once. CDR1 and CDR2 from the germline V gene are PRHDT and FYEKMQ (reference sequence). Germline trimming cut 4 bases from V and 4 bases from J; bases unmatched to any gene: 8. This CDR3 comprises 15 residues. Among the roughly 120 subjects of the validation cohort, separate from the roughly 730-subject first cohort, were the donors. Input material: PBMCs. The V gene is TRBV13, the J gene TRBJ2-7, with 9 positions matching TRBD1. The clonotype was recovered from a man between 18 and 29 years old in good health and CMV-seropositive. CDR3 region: CASSSITGGMYEQYV. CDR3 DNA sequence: TGTGCCAGCAGCTCCATAACAGGGGGCATGTACGAGCAGTACGTC.